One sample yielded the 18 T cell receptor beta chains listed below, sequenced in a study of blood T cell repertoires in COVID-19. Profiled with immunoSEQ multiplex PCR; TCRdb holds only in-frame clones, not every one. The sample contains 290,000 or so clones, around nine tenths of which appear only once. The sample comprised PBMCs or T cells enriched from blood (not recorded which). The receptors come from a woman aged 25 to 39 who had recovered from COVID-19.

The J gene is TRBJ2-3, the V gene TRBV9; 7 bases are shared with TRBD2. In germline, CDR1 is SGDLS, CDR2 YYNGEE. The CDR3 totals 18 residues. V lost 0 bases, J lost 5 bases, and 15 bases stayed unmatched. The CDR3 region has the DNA TGTGCCAGCAGCGTAGGGCCTAGCGGATTAAAAGTATTAGATACGCAGTATTTT. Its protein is CASSVGPSGLKVLDTQYF.

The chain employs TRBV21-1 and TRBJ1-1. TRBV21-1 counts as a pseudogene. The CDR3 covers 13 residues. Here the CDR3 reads CASSNGGISEAFF. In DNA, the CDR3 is TGTGCCAGCAGCAACGGGGGGATCTCTGAAGCTTTCTTT.

The chain's CDR3 is CASSSYSGRLIGSPTDTQYF. DNA for the CDR3: TGTGCCAGCAGTTCATATAGCGGGAGGCTGATCGGTAGTCCCACAGATACGCAGTATTTT. V and J are TRBV27 and TRBJ2-3, with 10 bases identical to TRBD2. CDR1 is MNHEY, CDR2 SMNVEV, per germline (reference sequence). This CDR3 has 20 residues. V was clipped by 4 bases and J by 2 bases; unmatched bases: 18.

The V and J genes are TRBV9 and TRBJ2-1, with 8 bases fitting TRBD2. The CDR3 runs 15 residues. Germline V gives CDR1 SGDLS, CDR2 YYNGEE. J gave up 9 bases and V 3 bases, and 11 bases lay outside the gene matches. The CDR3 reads CASSAAPGGSGEQFF. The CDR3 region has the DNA TGTGCCAGCAGCGCCGCTCCGGGGGGGTCGGGTGAGCAGTTCTTC.

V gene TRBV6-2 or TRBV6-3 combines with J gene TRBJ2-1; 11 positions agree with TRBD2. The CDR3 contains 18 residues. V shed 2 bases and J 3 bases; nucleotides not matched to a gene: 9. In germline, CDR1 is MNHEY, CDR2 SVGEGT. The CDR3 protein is CASSYPITSGRFYNEQFF. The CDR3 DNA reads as TGTGCCAGCAGTTACCCCATCACTAGCGGGAGATTCTACAATGAGCAGTTCTTC.

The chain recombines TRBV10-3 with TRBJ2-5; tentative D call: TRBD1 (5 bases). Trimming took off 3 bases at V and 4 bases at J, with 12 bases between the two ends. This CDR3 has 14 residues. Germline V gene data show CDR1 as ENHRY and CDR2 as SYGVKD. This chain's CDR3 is CAISDQGRGETQYF. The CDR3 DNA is TGTGCCATCAGTGATCAGGGAAGGGGAGAGACCCAGTACTTC.

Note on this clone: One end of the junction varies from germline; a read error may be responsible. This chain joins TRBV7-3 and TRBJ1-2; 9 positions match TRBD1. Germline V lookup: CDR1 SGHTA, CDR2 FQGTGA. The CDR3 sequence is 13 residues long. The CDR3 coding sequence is TGTGCCAGCAGCTTAGCGGGGACAGGGATTTTCAACTTC. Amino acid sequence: CASSLAGTGIFNF. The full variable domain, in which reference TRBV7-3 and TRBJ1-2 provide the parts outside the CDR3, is GAGVSQTPSNKVTEKGKYVELRCDPISGHTALYWYRQSLGQGPEFLIYFQGTGAADDSGLPNDRFFAVRPEGSVSTLKIQRTERGDSAVYLCASSLAGTGIFNFGSGTRLTVV.

The chain's CDR3 is CASSYSPRGTDSPLHF. Here the CDR3 DNA reads TGTGCCAGCAGTTACTCGCCCAGGGGTACGGATTCACCCCTCCACTTT. The J gene is TRBJ1-6, the V gene TRBV6-2 or TRBV6-3; maybe TRBD1 (6 bases). V lost 0 bases, J lost 8 bases, and 14 bases lay in between. Germline V gene sequence: CDR1 MNHEY, CDR2 SVGEGT. The CDR3 is made up of 16 amino acids.

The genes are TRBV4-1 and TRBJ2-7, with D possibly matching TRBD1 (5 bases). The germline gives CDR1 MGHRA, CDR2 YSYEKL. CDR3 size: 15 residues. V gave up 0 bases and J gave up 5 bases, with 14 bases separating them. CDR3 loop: CASSQDSDIVDEQYF. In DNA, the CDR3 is TGCGCCAGCAGCCAAGATTCGGACATCGTGGACGAGCAGTACTTC.

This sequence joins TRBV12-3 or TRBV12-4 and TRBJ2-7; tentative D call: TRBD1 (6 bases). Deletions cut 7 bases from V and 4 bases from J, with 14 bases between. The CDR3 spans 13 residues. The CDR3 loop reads CASTLWTAYEQYF. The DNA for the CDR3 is TGTGCCAGCACCCTCTGGACAGCTTACGAGCAGTACTTC.

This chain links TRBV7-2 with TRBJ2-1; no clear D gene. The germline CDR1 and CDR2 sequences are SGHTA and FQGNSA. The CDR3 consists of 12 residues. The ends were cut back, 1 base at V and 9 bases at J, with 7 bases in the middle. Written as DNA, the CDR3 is TGTGCCAGCAGCTTAGGAGTAAGTGAGCAGTTCTTC. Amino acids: CASSLGVSEQFF. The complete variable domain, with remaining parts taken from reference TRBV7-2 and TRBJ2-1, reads GAGVSQSPSNKVTEKGKDVELRCDPISGHTALYWYRQSLGQGLEFLIYFQGNSAPDKSGLPSDRFSAERTGGSVSTLTIQRTQQEDSAVYLCASSLGVSEQFFGPGTRLTVL.

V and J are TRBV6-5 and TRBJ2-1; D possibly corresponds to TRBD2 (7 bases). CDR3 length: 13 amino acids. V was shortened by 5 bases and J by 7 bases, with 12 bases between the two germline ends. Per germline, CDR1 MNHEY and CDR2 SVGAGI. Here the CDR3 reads CASSRTAGNEQFF. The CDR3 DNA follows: TGTGCCAGCAGTCGGACAGCGGGGAATGAGCAGTTCTTC.

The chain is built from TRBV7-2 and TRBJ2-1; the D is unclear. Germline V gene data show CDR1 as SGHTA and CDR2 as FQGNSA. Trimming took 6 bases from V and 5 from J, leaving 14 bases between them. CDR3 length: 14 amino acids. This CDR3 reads CASRIRVRHNEQFF. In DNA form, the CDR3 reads TGTGCCAGCAGAATCCGGGTCCGTCACAATGAGCAGTTCTTC.

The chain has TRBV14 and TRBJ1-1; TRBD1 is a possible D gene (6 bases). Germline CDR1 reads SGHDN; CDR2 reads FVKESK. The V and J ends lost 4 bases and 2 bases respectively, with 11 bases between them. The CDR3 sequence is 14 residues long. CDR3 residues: CASSLMDRNTEAFF. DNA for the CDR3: TGTGCCAGCAGCCTCATGGACAGAAACACTGAAGCTTTCTTT. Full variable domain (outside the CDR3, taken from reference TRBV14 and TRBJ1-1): EAGVTQFPSHSVIEKGQTVTLRCDPISGHDNLYWYRRVMGKEIKFLLHFVKESKQDESGMPNNRFLAERTGGTYSTLKVQPAELEDSGVYFCASSLMDRNTEAFFGQGTRLTVV.

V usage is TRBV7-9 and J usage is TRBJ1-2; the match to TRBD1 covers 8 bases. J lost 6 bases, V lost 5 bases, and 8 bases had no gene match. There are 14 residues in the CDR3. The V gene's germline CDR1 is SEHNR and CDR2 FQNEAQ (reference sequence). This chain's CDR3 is CASSKTGALHGYTF. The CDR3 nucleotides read TGTGCCAGCAGCAAGACAGGGGCTCTACATGGCTACACCTTC. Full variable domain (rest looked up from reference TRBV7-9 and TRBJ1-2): DTGVSQNPRHKITKRGQNVTFRCDPISEHNRLYWYRQTLGQGPEFLTYFQNEAQLEKSRLLSDRFSAERPKGSFSTLEIQRTEQGDSAMYLCASSKTGALHGYTFGSGTRLTVV.

CDR3 coding DNA: TGTGCCAGCAGCTTGGGGGACTCTACCGCCACTGAAGCTTTCTTT. This sequence encodes CASSLGDSTATEAFF. The chain has TRBV7-9 and TRBJ1-1; D possibly corresponds to TRBD1 (5 bases). CDR3 length: 15 amino acids. V was clipped by 3 bases and J by 4 bases, with 15 bases between them. Germline values: CDR1 SEHNR, CDR2 FQNEAQ (reference sequence).

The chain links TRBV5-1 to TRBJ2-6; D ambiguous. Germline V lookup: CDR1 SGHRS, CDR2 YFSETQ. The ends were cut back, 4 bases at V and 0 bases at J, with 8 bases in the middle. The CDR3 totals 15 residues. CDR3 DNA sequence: TGCGCCAGCAGCCTGTCTAGCTCTGGGGCCAACGTCCTGACTTTC. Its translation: CASSLSSSGANVLTF.

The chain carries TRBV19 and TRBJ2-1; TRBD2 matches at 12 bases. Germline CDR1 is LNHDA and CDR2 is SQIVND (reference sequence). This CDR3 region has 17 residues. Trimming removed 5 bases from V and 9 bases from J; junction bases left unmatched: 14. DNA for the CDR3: TGTGCCAGTAGTGTTACTAGCGGGAGGAACCCTTACGGTGAGCAGTTCTTC. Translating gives CASSVTSGRNPYGEQFF. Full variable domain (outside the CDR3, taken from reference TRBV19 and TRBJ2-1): DGGITQSPKYLFRKEGQNVTLSCEQNLNHDAMYWYRQDPGQGLRLIYYSQIVNDFQKGDIAEGYSVSREKKESFPLTVTSAQKNPTAFYLCASSVTSGRNPYGEQFFGPGTRLTVL.